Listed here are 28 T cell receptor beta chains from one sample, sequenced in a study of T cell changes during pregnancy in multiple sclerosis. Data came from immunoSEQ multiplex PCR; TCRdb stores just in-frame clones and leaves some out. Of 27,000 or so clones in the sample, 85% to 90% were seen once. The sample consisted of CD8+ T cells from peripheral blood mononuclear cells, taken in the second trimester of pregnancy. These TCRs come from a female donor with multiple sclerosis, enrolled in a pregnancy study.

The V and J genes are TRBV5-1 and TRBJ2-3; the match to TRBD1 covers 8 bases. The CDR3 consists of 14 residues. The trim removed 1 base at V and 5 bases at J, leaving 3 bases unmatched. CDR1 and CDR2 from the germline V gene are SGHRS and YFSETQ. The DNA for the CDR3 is TGCGCCAGCAGCTTGTGGACAGGGCGAGATACGCAGTATTTT. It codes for CASSLWTGRDTQYF.

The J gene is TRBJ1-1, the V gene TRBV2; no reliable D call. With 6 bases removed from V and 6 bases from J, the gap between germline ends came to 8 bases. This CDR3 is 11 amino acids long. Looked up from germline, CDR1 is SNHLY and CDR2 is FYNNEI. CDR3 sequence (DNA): TGTGCCAGCAGGGACTCTGCTGAAGCTTTCTTT. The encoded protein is CASRDSAEAFF.

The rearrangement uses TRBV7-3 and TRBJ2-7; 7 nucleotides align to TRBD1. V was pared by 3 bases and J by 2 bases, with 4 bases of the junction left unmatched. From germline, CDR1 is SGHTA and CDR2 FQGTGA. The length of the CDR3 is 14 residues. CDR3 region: CASSLAGGPYEQYF. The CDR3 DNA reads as TGTGCCAGCAGCTTGGCAGGGGGACCCTACGAGCAGTACTTC.

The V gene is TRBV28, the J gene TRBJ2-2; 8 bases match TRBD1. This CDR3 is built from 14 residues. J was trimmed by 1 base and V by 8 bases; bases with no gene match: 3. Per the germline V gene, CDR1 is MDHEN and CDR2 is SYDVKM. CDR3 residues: CASYGTGNTGELFF. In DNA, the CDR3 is TGTGCCAGCTATGGGACAGGGAACACCGGGGAGCTGTTTTTT.

CDR3 nucleotide sequence: TGTGCCAGCAGCCACCCTTACAAAGGACAGGGGGGCAATGAGCAGTTCTTC. It encodes CASSHPYKGQGGNEQFF. The V and J genes are TRBV7-6 and TRBJ2-1; 10 bases are a match to TRBD1. After removal of 5 bases from V and 6 bases from J, the junction contained 13 bases not matched to a gene. This CDR3 spans 17 amino acids. Germline V gene data show CDR1 as SGHVS and CDR2 as FNYEAQ.

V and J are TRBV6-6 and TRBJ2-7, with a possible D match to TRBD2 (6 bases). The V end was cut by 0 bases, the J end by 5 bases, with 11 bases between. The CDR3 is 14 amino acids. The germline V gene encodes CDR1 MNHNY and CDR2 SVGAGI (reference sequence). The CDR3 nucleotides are TGTGCCAGCAGTTACTCGGTGGAGGGCCACGAGCAGTACTTC. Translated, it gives CASSYSVEGHEQYF.

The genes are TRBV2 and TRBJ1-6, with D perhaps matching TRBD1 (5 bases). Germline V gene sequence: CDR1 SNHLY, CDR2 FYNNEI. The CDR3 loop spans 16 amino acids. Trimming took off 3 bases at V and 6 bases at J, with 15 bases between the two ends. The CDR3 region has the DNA TGTGCCAGCAGTGATTCGACAGTCGGACGTAATTCACCCCTCCACTTT. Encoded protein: CASSDSTVGRNSPLHF.

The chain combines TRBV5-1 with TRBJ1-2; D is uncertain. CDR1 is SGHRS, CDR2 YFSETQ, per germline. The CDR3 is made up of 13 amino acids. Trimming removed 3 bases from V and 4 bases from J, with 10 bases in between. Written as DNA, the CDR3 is TGCGCCAGCAGCTCACAGAGCTTCTATGGCTACACCTTC. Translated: CASSSQSFYGYTF.

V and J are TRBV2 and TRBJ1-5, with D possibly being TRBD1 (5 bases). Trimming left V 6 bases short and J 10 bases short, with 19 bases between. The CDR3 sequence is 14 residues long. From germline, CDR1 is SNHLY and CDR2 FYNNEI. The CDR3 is CASRPDSGGVPQHF. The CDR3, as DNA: TGTGCCAGCAGACCCGACTCCGGGGGGGTTCCCCAGCATTTT.

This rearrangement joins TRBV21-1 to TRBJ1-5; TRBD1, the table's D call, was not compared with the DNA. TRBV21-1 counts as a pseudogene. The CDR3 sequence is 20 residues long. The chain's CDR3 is CASSKGLRRIRDTCNQPQHF. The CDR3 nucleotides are TGTGCCAGCAGCAAAGGTTTAAGAAGGATTAGGGACACCTGCAATCAGCCCCAGCATTTT.

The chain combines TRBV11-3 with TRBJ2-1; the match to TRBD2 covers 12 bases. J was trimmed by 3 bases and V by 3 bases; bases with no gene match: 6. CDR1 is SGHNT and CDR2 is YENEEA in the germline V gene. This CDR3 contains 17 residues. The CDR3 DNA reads TGTGCCAGCAGCTTTAGGGGGACTAGCGGGTTCTACAATGAGCAGTTCTTC. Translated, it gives CASSFRGTSGFYNEQFF.

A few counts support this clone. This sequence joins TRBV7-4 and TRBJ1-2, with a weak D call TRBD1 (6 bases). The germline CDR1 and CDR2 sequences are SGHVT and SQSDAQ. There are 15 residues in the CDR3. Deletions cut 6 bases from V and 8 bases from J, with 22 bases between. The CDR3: CASRARPRQGRGYTF. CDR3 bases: TGTGCCAGCAGGGCACGACCCCGGCAGGGGAGAGGCTACACCTTC.

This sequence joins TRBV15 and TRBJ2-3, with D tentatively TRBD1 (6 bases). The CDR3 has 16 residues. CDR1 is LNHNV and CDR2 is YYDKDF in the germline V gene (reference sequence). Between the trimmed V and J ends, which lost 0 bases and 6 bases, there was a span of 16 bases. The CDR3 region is CATSRDWRTDADTQYF. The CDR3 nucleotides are TGTGCCACCAGCAGAGATTGGAGGACAGACGCGGATACGCAGTATTTT.

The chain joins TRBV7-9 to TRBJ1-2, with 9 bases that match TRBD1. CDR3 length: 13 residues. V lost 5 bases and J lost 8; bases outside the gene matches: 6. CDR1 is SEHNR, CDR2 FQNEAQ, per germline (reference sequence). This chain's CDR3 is CASSSTGGGGYTF. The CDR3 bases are TGTGCCAGCAGCAGTACAGGGGGCGGAGGCTACACCTTC.

Here the CDR3 DNA reads TGTGCCAGCAGCTGGTACGGGGGGGCCCAAGATACGCAGTATTTT. Its protein is CASSWYGGAQDTQYF. The chain recombines TRBV11-2 with TRBJ2-3; 8 bases are a match to TRBD2. After removal of 4 bases from V and 5 bases from J, the junction contained 8 bases not matched to a gene. CDR1 SGHAT and CDR2 FQNNGV come from the germline V gene. This CDR3 region has 15 residues.

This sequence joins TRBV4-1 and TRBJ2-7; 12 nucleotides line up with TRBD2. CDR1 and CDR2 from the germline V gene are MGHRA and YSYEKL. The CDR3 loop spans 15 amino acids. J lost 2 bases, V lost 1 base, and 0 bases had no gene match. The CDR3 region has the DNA TGCGCCAGCAGCCAAGGACTAGCGGGGGCCTACGAGCAGTACTTC. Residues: CASSQGLAGAYEQYF.

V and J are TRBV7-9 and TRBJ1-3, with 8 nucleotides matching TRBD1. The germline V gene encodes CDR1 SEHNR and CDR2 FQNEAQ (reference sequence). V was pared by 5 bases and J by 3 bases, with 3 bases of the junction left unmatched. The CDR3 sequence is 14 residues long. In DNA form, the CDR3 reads TGTGCCAGCAGCCCGACAGGGGTTGGAAACACCATATATTTT. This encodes CASSPTGVGNTIYF.

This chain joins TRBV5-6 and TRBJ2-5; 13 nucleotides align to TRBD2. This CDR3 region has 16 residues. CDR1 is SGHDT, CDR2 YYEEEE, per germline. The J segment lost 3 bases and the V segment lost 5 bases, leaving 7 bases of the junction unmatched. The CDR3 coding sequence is TGTGCCAGCAGACTTCCTGGACTAGCGGGAGAAGAGACCCAGTACTTC. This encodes CASRLPGLAGEETQYF.

CDR3 sequence reads: CASRGGAKEYF. Written as DNA, the CDR3 is TGTGCCAGCAGAGGGGGCGCGAAGGAGTACTTC. The chain carries TRBV27 and TRBJ2-7; TRBD1 agrees at 7 bases. The CDR3 is 11 amino acids. The V gene end was trimmed by 6 bases and the J gene end by 11 bases; junction bases not matched to a gene: 7. Germline V gene lookup returns CDR1 MNHEY and CDR2 SMNVEV (reference sequence).

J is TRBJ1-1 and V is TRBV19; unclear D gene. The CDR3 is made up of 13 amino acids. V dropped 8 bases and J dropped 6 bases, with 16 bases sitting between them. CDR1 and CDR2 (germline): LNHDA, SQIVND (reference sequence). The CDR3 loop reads CASRSARGAEAFF. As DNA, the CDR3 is TGTGCCAGTCGCTCCGCAAGAGGCGCTGAAGCTTTCTTT.

Here the CDR3 reads CASSPIGEPGNTIYF. The CDR3 DNA follows: TGTGCCAGCAGCCCGATAGGGGAACCTGGAAACACCATATATTTT. The chain joins TRBV6-1 to TRBJ1-3; perhaps TRBD1 as D (5 bases). CDR1 and CDR2 from the germline V gene are MNHNS and SASEGT. Trimming removed 6 bases from V and 2 bases from J, with 14 bases in between. This CDR3 is 15 amino acids long.

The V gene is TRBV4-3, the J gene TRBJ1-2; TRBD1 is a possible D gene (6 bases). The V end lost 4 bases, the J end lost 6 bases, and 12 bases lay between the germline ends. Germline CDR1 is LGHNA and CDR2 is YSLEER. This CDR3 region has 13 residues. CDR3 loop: CASSPRGGHGYTF. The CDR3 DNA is TGCGCCAGCAGCCCGAGAGGGGGACATGGCTACACCTTC.

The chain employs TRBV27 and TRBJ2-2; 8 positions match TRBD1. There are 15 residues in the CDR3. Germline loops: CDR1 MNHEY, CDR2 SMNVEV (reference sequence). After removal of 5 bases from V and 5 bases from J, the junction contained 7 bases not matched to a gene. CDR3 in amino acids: CASSPGTGATGELFF. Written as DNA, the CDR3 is TGTGCCAGCAGTCCCGGGACAGGAGCAACCGGGGAGCTGTTTTTT.

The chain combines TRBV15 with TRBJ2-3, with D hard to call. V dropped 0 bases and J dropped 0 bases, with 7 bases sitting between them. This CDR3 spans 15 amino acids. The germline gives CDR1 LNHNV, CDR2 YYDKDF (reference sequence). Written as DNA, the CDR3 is TGTGCCACCAGCAGAGAGGGCAGGAGCACAGATACGCAGTATTTT. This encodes CATSREGRSTDTQYF.

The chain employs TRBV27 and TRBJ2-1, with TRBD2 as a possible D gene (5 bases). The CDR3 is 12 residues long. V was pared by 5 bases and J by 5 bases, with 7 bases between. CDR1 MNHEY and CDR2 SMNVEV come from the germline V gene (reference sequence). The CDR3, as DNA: TGTGCCAGCAGTACACTAGACAATGAGCAGTTCTTC. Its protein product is CASSTLDNEQFF.

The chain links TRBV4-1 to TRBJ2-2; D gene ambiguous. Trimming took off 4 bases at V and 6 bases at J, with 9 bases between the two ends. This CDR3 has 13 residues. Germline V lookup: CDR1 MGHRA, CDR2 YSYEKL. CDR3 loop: CASSPRVAGELFF. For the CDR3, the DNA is TGCGCCAGCAGCCCTAGAGTGGCCGGGGAGCTGTTTTTT.

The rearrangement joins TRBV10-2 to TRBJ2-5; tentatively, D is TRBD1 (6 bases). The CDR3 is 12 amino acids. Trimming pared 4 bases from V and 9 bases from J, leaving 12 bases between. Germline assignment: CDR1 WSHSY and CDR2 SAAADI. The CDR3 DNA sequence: TGCGCCAGCAGTGGTACAGGGCGGGCCCAGTACTTC. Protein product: CASSGTGRAQYF.

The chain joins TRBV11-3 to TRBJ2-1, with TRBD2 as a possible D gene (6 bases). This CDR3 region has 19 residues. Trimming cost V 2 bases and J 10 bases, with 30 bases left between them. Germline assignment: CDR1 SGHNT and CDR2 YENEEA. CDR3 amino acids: CASSLQTSQAPSPPSEQFF. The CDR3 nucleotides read TGTGCCAGCAGCTTACAAACTAGCCAGGCTCCCAGTCCCCCAAGCGAGCAGTTCTTC.